This TCR beta chain comes out of a study of blood T cells in healthy people across ages. A word on this clonotype: Its specificity is not known.

General observations from the study: Per million T cells, the diversity of TCR beta decreased roughly linearly as age advanced.

Donation came from healthy Caucasian individuals in Russia who were aged 6 to 90. In each sample, at least 6 million PBMCs were isolated. A second PCR of about 7 to 12 cycles used a sample-barcoded 5' primer and a J-beta primer mix. TCRdb ran MiXCR on the 5' RACE reads and lists one entry per CDR3 protein. The sample has about 1.1 million distinct CDR3 sequences, about two fifths seen once. This CDR3 has 15 amino acids. The germline gives CDR1 KGHSH, CDR2 LQKENI. With 3 bases removed from V and 0 bases from J, the gap between germline ends came to 9 bases. The specimen sequenced was blood. The sequence was collected from a man aged 18-30 years in good health. The rearrangement joins TRBV18 to TRBJ1-5; the D gene is possibly TRBD1 (5 bases). CDR3 sequence (DNA): TGTGCCAGCTCACCGACAGAACTTAGCAATCAGCCCCAGCATTTT. It translates to CASSPTELSNQPQHF.